The clone carrying this T cell receptor (beta chain) has more than one count but fewer than ten. This entry is derived from a study of T cells in Graves' hyperthyroidism and ophthalmopathy. The source material, RNA transcripts, was used to amplify TCR beta CDR3 regions. A set of HTBI primers served as the primers for a first-round RT-PCR of the TCR CDR3. TCRdb processed the multiplex PCR reads anew with MiXCR; each CDR3 protein has one entry. This table has about 360,000 distinct CDR3 sequences, 13% appearing once. The blood sample was taken at first hyperthyroidism diagnosis, before any ophthalmopathy symptoms. The sequencing input was blood. This clonotype originated in a man aged 30 to 45 with Graves' hyperthyroidism that later progressed to Graves' ophthalmopathy.

The chain's CDR3 is CASSATQGADTQYF. The CDR3 nucleotides read TGTGCCAGCAGCGCAACTCAGGGAGCAGATACGCAGTATTTT. The V call is TRBV14, the J call TRBJ2-3; D tentatively reads TRBD1 or TRBD2 (5 bases each). The germline gives CDR1 SGHDN, CDR2 FVKESK. The CDR3 is made up of 14 amino acids. V lost 5 bases and J 4 bases, leaving 13 bases between the germline ends.